This T cell receptor beta chain derives from a study of CD8 T cells in ankylosing spondylitis. Overall study findings and caveats: As for the disease-linked clones, they showed a CD8+ phenotype and occurred at relatively low frequencies in peripheral blood. Earlier literature documents some of the motif variants in reactive arthritis synovial fluid and blood. In ankylosing spondylitis patients, matched synovial fluid reportedly showed significant enrichment of disease-linked clones. Within ankylosing spondylitis blood, a TCR beta motif made up of under 10 highly homologous variants appeared to be characteristic.

Germline CDR1 is SNHLY and CDR2 is FYNNEI. V gave up 7 bases and J gave up 4 bases, with 5 bases separating them. The CDR3 extends over 11 amino acids. For TCR beta, libraries came from quantitative 5'-RACE with molecular barcodes. TCRdb processed the 5' RACE reads anew with MiXCR; each CDR3 protein has one entry. The data contain roughly 700,000 distinct CDR3 sequences, under 20% of them singletons. The table lists this clonotype with a few counts. The antigen is undetermined. The chain couples TRBV2 to TRBJ2-1; no clear D gene. The sequenced material came from blood, either unsorted or a sorted T cell fraction (not recorded which). The source of this sequence is a male donor with ankylosing spondylitis. DNA of the CDR3: TGTGCCAGCATGAAATACAATGAGCAGTTCTTC. Protein product: CASMKYNEQFF.